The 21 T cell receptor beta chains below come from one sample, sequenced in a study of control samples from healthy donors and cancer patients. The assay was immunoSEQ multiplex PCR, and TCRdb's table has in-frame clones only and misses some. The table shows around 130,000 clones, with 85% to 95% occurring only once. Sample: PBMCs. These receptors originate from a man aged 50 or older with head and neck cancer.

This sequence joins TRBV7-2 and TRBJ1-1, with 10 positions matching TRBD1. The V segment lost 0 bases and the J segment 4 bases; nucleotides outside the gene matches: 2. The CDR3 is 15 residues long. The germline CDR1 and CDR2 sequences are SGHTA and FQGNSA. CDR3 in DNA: TGTGCCAGCAGCTTAGCAGGGACAGGGGCCACTGAAGCTTTCTTT. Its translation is CASSLAGTGATEAFF.

The CDR3 protein is CASSRDGFYTEAFF. The CDR3 nucleotides read TGTGCCAGCAGCCGGGACGGGTTCTACACTGAAGCTTTCTTT. V is TRBV7-3 and J is TRBJ1-1, with TRBD1 as a possible D gene (5 bases). In germline, CDR1 is SGHTA, CDR2 FQGTGA. The CDR3 consists of 14 residues. Trimming shortened V by 5 bases and J by 3 bases, and 13 bases separated the two germline ends.

CDR3 amino acids: CASSVSGGPSEQFF. In DNA, the CDR3 is TGTGCCAGCAGCGTGTCGGGGGGGCCTAGTGAGCAGTTCTTC. The chain uses TRBV9 and TRBJ2-1; the match to TRBD2 covers 8 bases. Losses at the gene ends were 2 bases for V and 9 bases for J; bases not matched to a gene: 7. Germline V lookup: CDR1 SGDLS, CDR2 YYNGEE. The CDR3 sequence is 14 residues long.

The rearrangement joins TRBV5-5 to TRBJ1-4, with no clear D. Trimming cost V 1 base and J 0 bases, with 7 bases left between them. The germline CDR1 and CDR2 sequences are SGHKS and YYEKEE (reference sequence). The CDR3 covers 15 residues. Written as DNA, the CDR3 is TGTGCCAGCAGCTTGTACTCTTCAACTAATGAAAAACTGTTTTTT. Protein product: CASSLYSSTNEKLFF. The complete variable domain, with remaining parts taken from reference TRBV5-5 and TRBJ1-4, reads DAGVTQSPTHLIKTRGQQVTLRCSPISGHKSVSWYQQVLGQGPQFIFQYYEKEERGRGNFPDRFSARQFPNYSSELNVNALLLGDSALYLCASSLYSSTNEKLFFGSGTQLSVL.

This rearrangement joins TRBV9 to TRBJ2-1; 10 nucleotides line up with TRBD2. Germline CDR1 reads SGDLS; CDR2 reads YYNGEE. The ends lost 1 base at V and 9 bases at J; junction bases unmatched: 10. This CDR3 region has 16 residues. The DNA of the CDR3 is TGTGCCAGCAGCGTACGTGAGCGGGGGGGCCATCGTGAGCAGTTCTTC. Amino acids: CASSVRERGGHREQFF.

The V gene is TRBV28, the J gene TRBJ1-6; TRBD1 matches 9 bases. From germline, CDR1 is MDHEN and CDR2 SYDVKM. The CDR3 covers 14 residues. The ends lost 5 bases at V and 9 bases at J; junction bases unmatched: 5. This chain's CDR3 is CASSPGQGGSPLHF. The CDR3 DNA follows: TGTGCCAGCAGTCCGGGACAGGGTGGTTCACCCCTCCACTTT.

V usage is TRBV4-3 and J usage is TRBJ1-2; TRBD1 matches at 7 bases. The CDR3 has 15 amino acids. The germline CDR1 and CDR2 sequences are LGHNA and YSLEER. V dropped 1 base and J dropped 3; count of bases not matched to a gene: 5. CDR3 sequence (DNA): TGCGCCAGCAGCCAAGGACCAGGGGGTGACTATGGCTACACCTTC. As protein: CASSQGPGGDYGYTF.

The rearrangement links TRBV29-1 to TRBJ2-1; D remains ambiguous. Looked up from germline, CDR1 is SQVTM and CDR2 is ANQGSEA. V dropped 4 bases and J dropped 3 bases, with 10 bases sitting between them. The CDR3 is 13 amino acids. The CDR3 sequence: CSVAPEYYNEQFF. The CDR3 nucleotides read TGCAGCGTTGCCCCTGAGTACTACAATGAGCAGTTCTTC.

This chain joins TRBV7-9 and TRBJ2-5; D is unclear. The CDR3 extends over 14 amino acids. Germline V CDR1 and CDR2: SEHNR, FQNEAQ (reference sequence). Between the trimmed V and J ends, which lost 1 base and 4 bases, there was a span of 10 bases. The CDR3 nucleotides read TGTGCCAGCAGCTTAGTGGCCCTCCCAGAGACCCAGTACTTC. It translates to CASSLVALPETQYF.

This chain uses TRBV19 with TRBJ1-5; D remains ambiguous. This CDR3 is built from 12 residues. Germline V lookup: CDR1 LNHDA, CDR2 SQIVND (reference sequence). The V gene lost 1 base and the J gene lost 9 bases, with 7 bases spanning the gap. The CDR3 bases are TGTGCCAGTAGTATAGGGGAACCGCCCCAGCATTTT. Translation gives CASSIGEPPQHF.

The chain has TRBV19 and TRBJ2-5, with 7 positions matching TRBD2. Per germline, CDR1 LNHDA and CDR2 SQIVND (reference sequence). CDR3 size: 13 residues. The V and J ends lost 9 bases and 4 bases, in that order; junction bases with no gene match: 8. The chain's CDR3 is CASVLREVETQYF. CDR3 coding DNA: TGTGCCAGCGTCCTCCGGGAGGTAGAGACCCAGTACTTC.

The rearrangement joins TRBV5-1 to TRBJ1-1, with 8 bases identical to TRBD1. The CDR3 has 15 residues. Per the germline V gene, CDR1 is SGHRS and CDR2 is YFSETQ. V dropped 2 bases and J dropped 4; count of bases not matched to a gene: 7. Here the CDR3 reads CASSLYTGGSTEAFF. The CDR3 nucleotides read TGCGCCAGCAGCTTATATACAGGGGGTAGCACTGAAGCTTTCTTT.

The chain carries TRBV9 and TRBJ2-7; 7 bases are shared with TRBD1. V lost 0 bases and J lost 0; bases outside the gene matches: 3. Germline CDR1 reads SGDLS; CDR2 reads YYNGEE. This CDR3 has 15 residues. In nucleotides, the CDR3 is TGTGCCAGCAGCGTAGACAGGGGATCCTCCTACGAGCAGTACTTC. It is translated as CASSVDRGSSYEQYF. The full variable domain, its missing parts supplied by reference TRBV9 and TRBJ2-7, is DSGVTQTPKHLITATGQRVTLRCSPRSGDLSVYWYQQSLDQGLQFLIQYYNGEERAKGNILERFSAQQFPDLHSELNLSSLELGDSALYFCASSVDRGSSYEQYFGPGTRLTVT.

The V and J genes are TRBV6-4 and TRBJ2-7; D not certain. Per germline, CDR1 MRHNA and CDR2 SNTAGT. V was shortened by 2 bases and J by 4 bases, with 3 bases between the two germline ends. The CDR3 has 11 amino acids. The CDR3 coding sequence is TGTGCCAGCAGTGACCCTTACGAGCAGTACTTC. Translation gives CASSDPYEQYF.

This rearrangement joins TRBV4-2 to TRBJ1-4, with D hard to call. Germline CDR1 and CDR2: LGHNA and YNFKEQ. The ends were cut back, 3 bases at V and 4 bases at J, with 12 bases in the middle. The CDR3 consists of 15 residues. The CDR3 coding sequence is TGTGCCAGCAGCCATCTTCGGCAGAGTAATGAAAAACTGTTTTTT. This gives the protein CASSHLRQSNEKLFF.

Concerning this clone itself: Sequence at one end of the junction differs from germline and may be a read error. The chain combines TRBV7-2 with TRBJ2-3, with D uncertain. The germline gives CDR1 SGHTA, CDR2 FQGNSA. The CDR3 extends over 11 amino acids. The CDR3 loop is CAGSSRDTQYF. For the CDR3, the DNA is TGTGCCGGCAGCTCTAGGGATACGCAGTATTTT.

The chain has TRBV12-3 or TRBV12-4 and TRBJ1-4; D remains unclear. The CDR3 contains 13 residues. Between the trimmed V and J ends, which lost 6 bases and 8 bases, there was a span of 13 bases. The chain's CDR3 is CASRIAAGEKLFF. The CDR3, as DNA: TGTGCCAGCAGAATCGCGGCGGGAGAAAAACTGTTTTTT.

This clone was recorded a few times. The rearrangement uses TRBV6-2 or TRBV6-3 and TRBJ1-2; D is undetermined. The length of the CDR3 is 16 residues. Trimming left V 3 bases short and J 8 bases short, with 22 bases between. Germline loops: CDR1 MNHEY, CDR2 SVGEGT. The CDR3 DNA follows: TGTGCCAGCAGTTATATTCCCGGGTTCGAAGCCCGAGGCTACACCTTC. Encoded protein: CASSYIPGFEARGYTF.

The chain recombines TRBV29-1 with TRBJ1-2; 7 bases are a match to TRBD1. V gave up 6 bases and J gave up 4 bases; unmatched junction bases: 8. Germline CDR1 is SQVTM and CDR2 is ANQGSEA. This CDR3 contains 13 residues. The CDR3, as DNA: TGCAGCGTGAGGACAGGATCCTTCTATGGCTACACCTTC. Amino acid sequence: CSVRTGSFYGYTF.

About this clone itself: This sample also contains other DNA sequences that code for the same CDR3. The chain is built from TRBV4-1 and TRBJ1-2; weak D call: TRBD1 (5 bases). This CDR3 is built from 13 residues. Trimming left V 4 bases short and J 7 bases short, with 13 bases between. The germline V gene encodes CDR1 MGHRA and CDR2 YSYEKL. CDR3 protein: CASSLQGRAGYTF. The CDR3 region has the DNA TGCGCCAGCAGCCTCCAGGGCAGGGCTGGCTACACCTTC.

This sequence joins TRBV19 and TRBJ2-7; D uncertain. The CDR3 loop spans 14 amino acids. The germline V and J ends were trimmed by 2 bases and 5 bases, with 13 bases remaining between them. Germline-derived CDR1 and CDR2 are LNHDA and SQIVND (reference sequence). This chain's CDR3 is CASSILGNLNEQYF. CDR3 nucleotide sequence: TGTGCCAGTAGTATATTGGGGAACTTGAACGAGCAGTACTTC.